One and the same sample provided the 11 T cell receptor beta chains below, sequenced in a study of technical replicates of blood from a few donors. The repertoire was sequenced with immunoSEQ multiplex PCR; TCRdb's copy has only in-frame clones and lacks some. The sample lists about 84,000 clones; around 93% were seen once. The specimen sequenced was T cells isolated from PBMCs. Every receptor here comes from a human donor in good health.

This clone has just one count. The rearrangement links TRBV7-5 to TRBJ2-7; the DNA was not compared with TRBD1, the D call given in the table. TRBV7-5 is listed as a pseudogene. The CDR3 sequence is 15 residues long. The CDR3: CVRSPHYRPSYEQYF. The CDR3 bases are TGTGTCAGAAGCCCCCATTACAGACCTTCCTACGAGCAGTACTTC.

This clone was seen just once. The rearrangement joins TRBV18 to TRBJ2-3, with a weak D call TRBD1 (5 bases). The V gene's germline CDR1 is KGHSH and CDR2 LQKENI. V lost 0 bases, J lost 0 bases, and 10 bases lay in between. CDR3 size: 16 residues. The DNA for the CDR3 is TGTGCCAGCTCACCACCGGGTGACAGAAGCACAGATACGCAGTATTTT. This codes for CASSPPGDRSTDTQYF.

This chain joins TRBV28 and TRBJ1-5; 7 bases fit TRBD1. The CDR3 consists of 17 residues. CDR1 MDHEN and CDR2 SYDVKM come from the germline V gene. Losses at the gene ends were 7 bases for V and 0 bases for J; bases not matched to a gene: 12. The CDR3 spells CASITNRGTYSNQPQHF. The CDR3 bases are TGTGCCAGCATCACTAACAGGGGCACGTATAGCAATCAGCCCCAGCATTTT.

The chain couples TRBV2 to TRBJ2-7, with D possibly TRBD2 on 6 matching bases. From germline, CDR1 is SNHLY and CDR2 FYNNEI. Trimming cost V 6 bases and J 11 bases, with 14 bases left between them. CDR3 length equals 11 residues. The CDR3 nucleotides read TGTGCCAGCAGGGAGGTGGAGCGGGAGTACTTC. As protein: CASREVEREYF.

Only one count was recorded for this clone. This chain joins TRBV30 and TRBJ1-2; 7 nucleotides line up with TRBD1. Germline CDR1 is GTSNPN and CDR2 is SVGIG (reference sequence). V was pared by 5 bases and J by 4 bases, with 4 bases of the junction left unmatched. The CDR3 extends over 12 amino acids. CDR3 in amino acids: CAWEGTAYGYTF. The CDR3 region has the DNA TGTGCCTGGGAGGGGACAGCCTATGGCTACACCTTC.

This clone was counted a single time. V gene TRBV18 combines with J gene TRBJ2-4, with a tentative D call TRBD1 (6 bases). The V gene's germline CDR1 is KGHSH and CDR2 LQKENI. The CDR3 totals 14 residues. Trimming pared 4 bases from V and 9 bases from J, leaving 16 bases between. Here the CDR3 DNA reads TGTGCCAGCTCACGGGACACCGGGATGGGCATTCAGTACTTC. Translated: CASSRDTGMGIQYF.

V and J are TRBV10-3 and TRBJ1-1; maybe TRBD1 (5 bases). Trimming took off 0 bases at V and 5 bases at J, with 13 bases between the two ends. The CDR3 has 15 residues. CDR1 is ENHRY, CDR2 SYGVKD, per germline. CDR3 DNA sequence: TGTGCCATCAGTGAGTCCCCGCTGGGGGGGACTGAAGCTTTCTTT. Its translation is CAISESPLGGTEAFF.

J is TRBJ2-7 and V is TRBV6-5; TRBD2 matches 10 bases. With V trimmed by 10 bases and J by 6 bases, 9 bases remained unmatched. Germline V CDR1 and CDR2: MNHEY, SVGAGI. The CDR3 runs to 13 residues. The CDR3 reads CAISGVAGGEQYF. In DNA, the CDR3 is TGTGCCATCAGCGGGGTAGCGGGGGGCGAGCAGTACTTC.

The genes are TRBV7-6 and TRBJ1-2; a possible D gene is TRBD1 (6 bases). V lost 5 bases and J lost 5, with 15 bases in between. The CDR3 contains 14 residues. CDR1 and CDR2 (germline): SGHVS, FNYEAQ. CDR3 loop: CASSPTTGLYGYTF. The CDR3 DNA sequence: TGTGCCAGCAGCCCAACGACAGGACTTTATGGCTACACCTTC.

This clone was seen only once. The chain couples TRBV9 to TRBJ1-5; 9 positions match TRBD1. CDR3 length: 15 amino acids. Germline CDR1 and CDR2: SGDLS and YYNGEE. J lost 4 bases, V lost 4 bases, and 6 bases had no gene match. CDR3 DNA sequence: TGTGCCAGCAGCAAGGGGACAGGGTGGAATCAGCCCCAGCATTTT. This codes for CASSKGTGWNQPQHF.

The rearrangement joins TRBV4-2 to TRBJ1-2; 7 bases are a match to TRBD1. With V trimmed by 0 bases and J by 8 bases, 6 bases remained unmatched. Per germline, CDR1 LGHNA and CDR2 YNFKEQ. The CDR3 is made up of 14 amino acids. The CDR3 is CASSQDRGGDGYTF. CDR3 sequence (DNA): TGTGCCAGCAGCCAAGATCGAGGGGGCGACGGCTACACCTTC.